This TCR beta chain was documented in a study of T cell repertoires in cytomegalovirus infection. MiXCR, applied by TCRdb to the reads, yields one record per CDR3 protein. Of around 89,000 distinct CDR3 sequences in the sample, around 32% were seen once. Regarding the study as a whole: Dominating the ex vivo response were HLA-C-restricted CMV-specific TCR beta clonotypes. The study identified carriers of CMV plus the relevant HLA from cumulative public TCR beta family frequency.

By frequency in the sample, this clonotype is medium-sized (0.01 to 0.1%). The antigen remains undetermined. The CDR3 has 13 amino acids. V was shortened by 2 bases and J by 2 bases, with 7 bases between the two germline ends. The germline gives CDR1 MDHEN, CDR2 SYDVKM. This clonotype originated in a human donor in good health (CMV status not recorded). Some clones in this sample may be carry-over from other donors' samples. The chain joins TRBV28 to TRBJ2-7, with D unclear. The specimen was CD8+ T cells from cultured PBMCs, collected from culture after CMV antigen stimulation. Written as DNA, the CDR3 is TGTGCCAGCAGTTTAGTCGATACCTACGAGCAGTACTTC. Its protein is CASSLVDTYEQYF. Using reference TRBV28 and TRBJ2-7 for the parts outside the CDR3, the full variable domain is DVKVTQSSRYLVKRTGEKVFLECVQDMDHENMFWYRQDPGLGLRLIYFSYDVKMKEKGDIPEGYSVSREKKERFSLILESASTNQTSMYLCASSLVDTYEQYFGPGTRLTVT.